The 26 T cell receptor beta chains below come from one sample, sequenced in a study of beta chain features in type 1 diabetes (dated by TCRdb to between 2018 and 2020). The library was produced with the immunoSEQ multiplex PCR assay. The entire isolated RNA was reverse transcribed using the High Capacity cDNA Reverse Transcription Kit, and thus expressed TCRB transcripts were sequenced. Entries here come from immuneACCESS through TCRdb and include only in-frame sequences with V and J called. Some clones fail to appear in such tables; in the studies checked, an unresolved V gene covers under half of the shortfall, and the cause of the remainder is unknown. The sample has hundreds of thousands of clones on record, approximately 30% of them singletons. In total, the top ten clones hold almost 0.065% of the sample. Sequencing used naive CD4+ T cells from blood. The cell subset or site label here, explained by the study, means: true naive CD4+ T cells. The source of these receptors is a man between 18 and 35 years old in good health.

Only a few counts were recorded for this clone. The chain uses TRBV19 and TRBJ2-1, with D unresolved. The CDR3 extends over 10 amino acids. V was trimmed by 6 bases and J by 6 bases, leaving 3 bases between them. CDR1 and CDR2 (germline): LNHDA, SQIVND (reference sequence). DNA for the CDR3: TGTGCCAGTAGCCTCAATGAGCAGTTCTTC. Protein: CASSLNEQFF. The full variable domain, rest sourced from reference TRBV19 and TRBJ2-1, is DGGITQSPKYLFRKEGQNVTLSCEQNLNHDAMYWYRQDPGQGLRLIYYSQIVNDFQKGDIAEGYSVSREKKESFPLTVTSAQKNPTAFYLCASSLNEQFFGPGTRLTVL.

This rearrangement joins TRBV20-1 to TRBJ2-7, with TRBD2 matching over 7 bases. V shed 2 bases, J shed 6 bases, and the junction held 1 base outside the gene matches. The CDR3 covers 11 residues. Germline V gives CDR1 DFQATT, CDR2 SNEGSKA (reference sequence). The CDR3 DNA reads TGCAGTGCTAGACGACTAGCCGAGCAGTACTTC. It specifies CSARRLAEQYF.

This clone has a handful of counts. DNA of the CDR3: TGTGCCAGCAGGCGGGACACTTGGCAGTACTTC. As protein: CASRRDTWQYF. The rearrangement links TRBV7-2 to TRBJ2-7; D is possibly TRBD1 or TRBD2 (6 bases each). V lost 6 bases to trimming and J lost 9 bases, with 12 bases between them. Germline CDR1 SGHTA, CDR2 FQGNSA. This CDR3 has 11 amino acids.

This chain links TRBV30 with TRBJ1-2; D is ambiguous. Trimming removed 0 bases at V and 6 bases at J, with 17 bases between. The CDR3 is 15 residues long. Germline CDR1 GTSNPN, CDR2 SVGIG (reference sequence). The CDR3 nucleotides read TGTGCCTGGAGTGTTGACGGCCGCCTCGGCCATGGCTACACCTTC. As protein: CAWSVDGRLGHGYTF.

The DNA of the CDR3 is TGTGCCAGCAGATATGGGCCAGGGGATGTCGATACGCAGTATTTT. Protein: CASRYGPGDVDTQYF. The rearrangement joins TRBV5-4 to TRBJ2-3, with D maybe TRBD1 (6 bases). V lost 5 bases and J 6 bases, leaving 19 bases between the germline ends. CDR1 and CDR2 (germline): SGHNT, YYREEE (reference sequence). The CDR3 runs 15 residues.

This chain connects TRBV29-1 to TRBJ1-3; TRBD1 aligns across 8 bases. Germline assignment: CDR1 SQVTM and CDR2 ANQGSEA. V trimming: 6 bases; J trimming: 0 bases; junction bases outside the gene matches: 1. The CDR3 contains 13 residues. The CDR3 coding sequence is TGCAGCGTCGGGACAGGCTCTGGAAACACCATATATTTT. This translates into CSVGTGSGNTIYF.

The chain uses TRBV27 and TRBJ2-2; no clear D gene. The ends were cut back, 6 bases at V and 3 bases at J, with 5 bases in the middle. Per the germline V gene, CDR1 is MNHEY and CDR2 is SMNVEV (reference sequence). There are 12 residues in the CDR3. CDR3 sequence reads: CASRKDTGELFF. For the CDR3, the DNA is TGTGCCAGCAGAAAGGACACCGGGGAGCTGTTTTTT.

The chain links TRBV5-1 to TRBJ2-1, with D perhaps matching TRBD2 (7 bases). Germline CDR1 and CDR2: SGHRS and YFSETQ. The CDR3 is made up of 17 amino acids. With 3 bases removed from V and 0 bases from J, the gap between germline ends came to 16 bases. The CDR3 protein is CASSSTGGPPSYNEQFF. CDR3 DNA: TGCGCCAGCAGCTCGACCGGGGGGCCCCCCTCCTACAATGAGCAGTTCTTC.

The rearrangement joins TRBV6-1 to TRBJ2-1, with 11 bases aligning to TRBD2. This CDR3 has 15 residues. Trimming took 6 bases from V and 4 from J; bases not matched to a gene: 5. Germline V gives CDR1 MNHNS, CDR2 SASEGT. CDR3 loop: CASSWGLADYNEQFF. CDR3 DNA: TGTGCCAGCAGCTGGGGACTAGCGGATTACAATGAGCAGTTCTTC.

Turning to this clone: In the same sample, other DNA sequences code for this CDR3. The DNA of the CDR3 is TGCGCCAGCAGCTTGGATGGGGGCAATCAGCCCCAGCATTTT. It translates to CASSLDGGNQPQHF. The chain links TRBV5-1 to TRBJ1-5; D is unclear. V was cut by 0 bases and J by 2 bases, with 6 bases left in between. CDR1 SGHRS and CDR2 YFSETQ come from the germline V gene. This CDR3 is 14 amino acids long.

This clone was seen a few times. The chain uses TRBV6-5 and TRBJ2-4, with D possibly TRBD1 on 5 matching bases. CDR1 is MNHEY, CDR2 SVGAGI, per germline. Trimming cost V 0 bases and J 8 bases, with 14 bases left between them. This CDR3 contains 15 residues. CDR3: CASSYSSRVTDIQYF. The CDR3 DNA follows: TGTGCCAGCAGTTACTCGTCCAGGGTGACGGACATTCAGTACTTC.

The rearrangement links TRBV7-6 to TRBJ1-1; possible D gene TRBD1, 6 bases. CDR3 length: 14 amino acids. The germline gives CDR1 SGHVS, CDR2 FNYEAQ. Trimming left V 5 bases short and J 6 bases short, with 16 bases between. CDR3 sequence reads: CASSLTGRGAEAFF. The CDR3, as DNA: TGTGCCAGCAGCCTGACAGGTCGGGGGGCTGAAGCTTTCTTT.

This clone has more than one count but fewer than ten. The chain recombines TRBV30 with TRBJ1-1; TRBD1 might be the D (6 bases). With 2 bases removed from V and 4 bases from J, the gap between germline ends came to 14 bases. The CDR3 consists of 14 residues. Germline V gene data show CDR1 as GTSNPN and CDR2 as SVGIG (reference sequence). The CDR3 sequence: CAWSTRQGGTEAFF. CDR3 bases: TGTGCCTGGAGTACCCGTCAAGGGGGCACTGAAGCTTTCTTT.

This clone was seen only a few times. The same CDR3 arises from other DNA sequences in this sample as well. V is TRBV30 and J is TRBJ1-1; D remains unclear. The germline V gene has CDR1 GTSNPN and CDR2 SVGIG (reference sequence). Trimming removed 0 bases from V and 1 base from J, with 6 bases in between. The CDR3 is 13 amino acids. The CDR3 nucleotides are TGTGCCTGGAGTGTTGCAGGGAACACTGAAGCTTTCTTT. Protein: CAWSVAGNTEAFF.

This clone occurred a few times. The chain joins TRBV10-3 to TRBJ2-3; D could derive from TRBD1 or TRBD2 (6 bases each). The CDR3 length is 15 residues. Between the trimmed V and J ends, which lost 10 bases and 6 bases, there was a span of 23 bases. The germline V gene encodes CDR1 ENHRY and CDR2 SYGVKD. CDR3 DNA sequence: TGTGCCACCCGCGCAGCCTCGGGGGCTTGGGATACGCAGTATTTT. This sequence encodes CATRAASGAWDTQYF.

This clone showed up just a few times. The V and J genes are TRBV6-1 and TRBJ1-5, with 10 bases aligning to TRBD1. The CDR3 is 16 amino acids. J was trimmed by 7 bases and V by 4 bases; bases with no gene match: 10. CDR1 is MNHNS, CDR2 SASEGT, per germline. The CDR3 is CASSGESGTGAQPQHF. CDR3 nucleotides: TGTGCCAGCAGTGGAGAGTCCGGGACAGGGGCACAGCCCCAGCATTTT.

This clone was observed a few times. The rearrangement joins TRBV30 to TRBJ2-1, with D uncertain. V was trimmed by 1 base and J by 5 bases, leaving 9 bases between them. The CDR3 runs 13 residues. Germline CDR1 and CDR2: GTSNPN and SVGIG (reference sequence). CDR3 in DNA: TGTGCCTGGAGTGCTCGACGAAACAATGAGCAGTTCTTC. This encodes CAWSARRNNEQFF.

This chain uses TRBV29-1 with TRBJ2-7; 9 bases line up with TRBD1. There are 15 residues in the CDR3. The germline CDR1 and CDR2 sequences are SQVTM and ANQGSEA. The ends lost 7 bases at V and 5 bases at J; junction bases unmatched: 15. The CDR3: CSATNYFTGGNEQYF. For the CDR3, the DNA is TGCAGCGCCACCAATTACTTTACAGGGGGCAACGAGCAGTACTTC.

In its sample, this clone was seen a few times. The V call is TRBV30, the J call TRBJ2-7, with TRBD2 identical over 10 bases. V shed 2 bases, J shed 1 base, and the junction held 14 bases outside the gene matches. This CDR3 comprises 18 residues. Germline CDR1 is GTSNPN and CDR2 is SVGIG (reference sequence). CDR3: CAWSPRSLTSGTSYEQYF. CDR3 DNA: TGTGCCTGGAGTCCTCGTTCCCTCACTAGCGGGACTTCCTACGAGCAGTACTTC. The full variable domain, its missing parts supplied by reference TRBV30 and TRBJ2-7, is SQTIHQWPATLVQPVGSPLSLECTVEGTSNPNLYWYRQAAGRGLQLLFYSVGIGQISSEVPQNLSASRPQDRQFILSSKKLLLSDSGFYLCAWSPRSLTSGTSYEQYFGPGTRLTVT.

This clone was detected a few times. The chain couples TRBV29-1 to TRBJ1-2; D is uncertain. Looked up from germline, CDR1 is SQVTM and CDR2 is ANQGSEA. Trimming stripped 4 bases from V and 8 bases from J, with 17 bases between. The CDR3 extends over 13 amino acids. CDR3 sequence (DNA): TGCAGCGTTGTTTGGGGAATTTCTAGCGGCTACACCTTC. Translated: CSVVWGISSGYTF.

This chain links TRBV25-1 with TRBJ1-3, with a weak D call TRBD1 (5 bases). CDR3 length: 15 residues. V shed 5 bases and J shed 0 bases, with 11 bases lying between them. The germline CDR1 and CDR2 sequences are MGHDK and SYGVNS. CDR3 DNA sequence: TGTGCCAGCAGTAACACGGACAACTCTGGAAACACCATATATTTT. This encodes CASSNTDNSGNTIYF.

This clone was found a few times. This chain links TRBV27 with TRBJ1-4; TRBD1 might be the D (5 bases). The CDR3 totals 13 residues. Trimming took off 7 bases at V and 7 bases at J, with 13 bases between the two ends. CDR1 and CDR2 (germline): MNHEY, SMNVEV (reference sequence). The CDR3 DNA reads as TGTGCCAGCAAGCGGGACTTCTCTGAAAAACTGTTTTTT. Encoded protein: CASKRDFSEKLFF.

J is TRBJ2-5 and V is TRBV5-1, with 11 nucleotides matching TRBD2. Germline V gives CDR1 SGHRS, CDR2 YFSETQ. With 3 bases clipped from V and 4 bases from J, the junction kept 5 bases outside the gene matches. The CDR3 sequence is 15 residues long. CDR3 coding DNA: TGCGCCAGCAGCTCGACTAGCGGGATGGTAGAGACCCAGTACTTC. It yields the protein CASSSTSGMVETQYF.

This chain joins TRBV30 and TRBJ1-1, with TRBD1 matching over 11 bases. Trimming took 5 bases from V and 10 from J; bases not matched to a gene: 6. This CDR3 comprises 12 residues. Per the germline V gene, CDR1 is GTSNPN and CDR2 is SVGIG (reference sequence). As DNA, the CDR3 is TGTGCCTGGGCCGTGGACAGGGGGCGAGCTTTCTTT. Protein: CAWAVDRGRAFF.

This sequence joins TRBV7-2 and TRBJ1-4; D uncertain. CDR1 is SGHTA and CDR2 is FQGNSA in the germline V gene. This CDR3 is 13 amino acids long. V dropped 1 base and J dropped 1 base, with 1 base sitting between them. The DNA for the CDR3 is TGTGCCAGCAGCTTAGTAACTAATGAAAAACTGTTTTTT. It translates to CASSLVTNEKLFF.

This chain links TRBV11-3 with TRBJ2-7; tentatively, D is TRBD2 (6 bases). Germline assignment: CDR1 SGHNT and CDR2 YENEEA. The germline V and J ends were trimmed by 5 bases and 6 bases, with 11 bases remaining between them. This CDR3 region has 12 residues. CDR3 loop: CASSRRGLEQYF. As DNA, the CDR3 is TGTGCCAGCAGCAGGCGGGGTCTCGAGCAGTACTTC.